This T cell receptor beta chain was recovered during a study of long-term antiretroviral therapy in people with HIV. Regarding the study as a whole: Controls showed broader CDR3 length ranges than did the HIV repertoires.

The run of the v3.0 immunoSEQ assay was at survey level. Sequencing was performed with immunoSEQ multiplex PCR; in TCRdb, only in-frame clones are kept and a portion is missing. The repertoire holds about 25,000 clones, with around four fifths as singletons. Looked up from germline, CDR1 is SGHTS and CDR2 is YDEGEE. The CDR3 is made up of 16 amino acids. V lost 7 bases and J 8 bases, leaving 27 bases between the germline ends. With respect to this clone: Its antigen remains unidentified.

This sequence joins TRBV5-8 and TRBJ1-2, with a tentative D call TRBD1 (5 bases). This TCR derives from a man younger than 35 with HIV. The sequencing used unsorted PBMCs, collected 3 years after starting antiretroviral therapy. CDR3 residues: CASQSWGDSPVYGYTF. CDR3 bases: TGTGCCAGCCAGTCGTGGGGCGACAGTCCCGTCTACGGCTACACCTTC.